Listed below are T cell receptor beta chains from one sample, sequenced in a study of cytomegalovirus exposure and HLA in healthy donors. The method was immunoSEQ multiplex PCR; TCRdb's version includes in-frame clones alone and lacks a portion of them. The sample consists of 110,000 to 150,000 clones, approximately 82% of them appearing once. The sequenced material came from PBMCs. The receptors were gathered from a woman aged 35 to 49 in good health and CMV-seronegative. Each CDR3 is given with its conserved first and last residue. The D gene is left open where the match is weak. Rows give clone size only sometimes, using once, few, many, or a class for an expanded clone.

size	V	D	J	DNA	CDR3
NA	TRBV28	NA	TRBJ1-4	TGTGCCGGATGGTCGTCAGGTACAACTAATGAAAAACTGTTTTTT	CAGWSSGTTNEKLFF
once	TRBV9	NA	TRBJ1-2	TGTGCCAGCAGCGTAGCCTATGGTAACTATGGCTACACCTTC	CASSVAYGNYGYTF
once	TRBV2	TRBD1	TRBJ1-1	TGTGCCAGCACTCTAGACCGGGACAGGGGCGACGACACTGAAGCTTTCTTT	CASTLDRDRGDDTEAFF
NA	TRBV25-1	NA	TRBJ1-3	TGTGCCAGCATCGAGGCACAAGGAAACACCATATATTTT	CASIEAQGNTIYF
NA	TRBV4-1	TRBD2	TRBJ2-7	TGCGCCAGCAGCCAAGGATCTTTCCCCCCAGCGGGAGGTATCGAGCAGTACTTC	CASSQGSFPPAGGIEQYF
NA	TRBV23-1	TRBD1	TRBJ1-5	TGCGCCAGCCGCTCTTTTTTCCGGGACAGGGGTGCCACTTGGTATAGCAATCAGCCCCAGCATTTT	CASRSFFRDRGATWYSNQPQHF
NA	TRBV11-1	NA	TRBJ2-3	TGTGCCAGCAGCTTACGACCTACCCCGGGAGATACGCAGTATTTT	CASSLRPTPGDTQYF
NA	TRBV10-3	NA	TRBJ1-5	TGTGCCATCAGTGAGTCTGAGAATGTTCAGCCCCAGCATTTT	CAISESENVQPQHF
NA	TRBV2	NA	TRBJ1-6	TGTGCCAGCAGACTACAGGTTCAAGCCCTCCACTTT	CASRLQVQALHF
NA	TRBV5-4	NA	TRBJ1-2	TGTGCCAGCAGCTTGGATCAGGGGTCCGGCTACACCTTC	CASSLDQGSGYTF